The entry that follows covers one T cell receptor (beta chain) sequence. This sequence may be a read error, since a much larger clone differs from it by one base. The sample is drawn from a study of blood T cells in healthy people across ages. PCR was performed a second time for 7 to 11 cycles using a sample-barcoded 5' primer and a J-beta primer mix. A tag from a template-switch adaptor with 12 random nucleotides marked each cDNA molecule. Via MiXCR, TCRdb re-called the 5' RACE reads, giving one row per CDR3 protein. The profile covers around 1,100,000 distinct CDR3 sequences, with around two fifths appearing a single time and around 13% taken by the ten largest. The source material was blood. The receptor's source is a man in his late teens or twenties in good health.

For the CDR3, the DNA is TGCAGTTTGGGCCCCGGGACTAGCGGGGGAAATGAGCGGTTCTTC. Translated: CSLGPGTSGGNERFF. The chain employs TRBV20-1 and TRBJ2-1; 14 nucleotides agree with TRBD2. The CDR3 has 15 amino acids. CDR1 and CDR2 from the germline V gene are DFQATT and SNEGSKA (reference sequence).